Below are 17 T cell receptor beta chains sequenced from a single sample in a study of blood T cell repertoires in COVID-19. Repertoires were generated with immunoSEQ multiplex PCR, while TCRdb's copy carries only in-frame clones and drops some. The data hold 200,000 to 250,000 clones, with approximately 90% observed a single time. The sequenced sample consisted of peripheral blood. These receptors were obtained from a man under 40 with COVID-19, enrolled during active disease.

V and J are TRBV6-2 or TRBV6-3 and TRBJ2-7; TRBD2 matches at 8 bases. The CDR3 totals 13 residues. V was pared by 2 bases and J by 6 bases, with 3 bases of the junction left unmatched. Germline values: CDR1 MNHEY, CDR2 SVGEGT. The CDR3 region has the DNA TGTGCCAGCAGTTACCGGGGGGGAGGCGAGCAGTACTTC. It encodes CASSYRGGGEQYF.

The chain is built from TRBV7-9 and TRBJ1-5, with D maybe TRBD1 (5 bases). The CDR3 covers 16 residues. Trimming shortened V by 1 base and J by 0 bases, and 10 bases separated the two germline ends. CDR1 and CDR2 (germline): SEHNR, FQNEAQ (reference sequence). In nucleotides, the CDR3 is TGTGCCAGCAGCTTAGTTACAGGTTATAGCAATCAGCCCCAGCATTTT. Its protein product is CASSLVTGYSNQPQHF.

This clone was seen just once. V is TRBV4-2 and J is TRBJ1-5; 7 bases agree with TRBD1. This CDR3 is built from 15 residues. In germline, CDR1 is LGHNA, CDR2 YNFKEQ. V was clipped by 0 bases and J by 10 bases; unmatched bases: 9. The CDR3 loop is CASSQDSRGRGPQHF. CDR3 DNA sequence: TGTGCCAGCAGCCAAGATTCAAGGGGGCGCGGCCCCCAGCATTTT.

This chain links TRBV27 with TRBJ2-7, with D perhaps TRBD1 (6 bases). Germline CDR1 is MNHEY and CDR2 is SMNVEV (reference sequence). The CDR3 is 14 residues long. V dropped 3 bases and J dropped 2 bases, with 11 bases sitting between them. DNA for the CDR3: TGTGCCAGCAGTTTCCGGGACATGGCCTACGAGCAGTACTTC. Amino acids: CASSFRDMAYEQYF.

J is TRBJ2-2 and V is TRBV6-5; D ambiguous. CDR3 size: 13 residues. In germline, CDR1 is MNHEY, CDR2 SVGAGI. With 5 bases removed from V and 3 bases from J, the gap between germline ends came to 7 bases. The chain's CDR3 is CASSPTDTGELFF. The DNA for the CDR3 is TGTGCCAGCAGTCCAACAGACACCGGGGAGCTGTTTTTT.

This sequence joins TRBV25-1 and TRBJ2-2; 8 nucleotides line up with TRBD1. J lost 6 bases, V lost 2 bases, and 5 bases had no gene match. Germline V gene sequence: CDR1 MGHDK, CDR2 SYGVNS. The CDR3 runs to 15 residues. CDR3 nucleotide sequence: TGTGCCAGCAGTGAAAGGGGCAGGGGGCCCGGGGAGCTGTTTTTT. Its translation: CASSERGRGPGELFF.

The chain links TRBV6-2 or TRBV6-3 to TRBJ1-2; unclear D gene. Germline values: CDR1 MNHEY, CDR2 SVGEGT. The V and J ends lost 0 bases and 4 bases respectively, with 15 bases between them. The CDR3 length is 16 residues. The CDR3 DNA is TGTGCCAGCAGTTACTCGATGCAATCGGGGTCCTATGGCTACACCTTC. Its translation: CASSYSMQSGSYGYTF.

This sequence joins TRBV5-5 and TRBJ1-5; TRBD1 might be the D (6 bases). Trimming shortened V by 1 base and J by 4 bases, and 9 bases separated the two germline ends. The CDR3 contains 14 residues. Germline CDR1 and CDR2: SGHKS and YYEKEE (reference sequence). Here the CDR3 reads CASSLLQGNQPQHF. CDR3 sequence (DNA): TGTGCCAGCAGCTTGCTCCAGGGGAATCAGCCCCAGCATTTT.

The genes are TRBV3-1 (or the pseudogene TRBV3-2) and TRBJ1-1, with D uncertain. Germline lookup yields CDR1 LGHDT and CDR2 YNNKEL (reference sequence). The CDR3 sequence is 13 residues long. V gave up 3 bases and J gave up 1 base, with 6 bases separating them. CDR3 loop: CASSQGPNTEAFF. The CDR3 DNA reads as TGTGCCAGCAGCCAGGGCCCGAACACTGAAGCTTTCTTT.

This clone was seen a handful of times. V usage is TRBV27 and J usage is TRBJ2-7, with 9 bases fitting TRBD2. Germline assignment: CDR1 MNHEY and CDR2 SMNVEV (reference sequence). This CDR3 is 13 amino acids long. The V segment lost 5 bases and the J segment 2 bases; nucleotides outside the gene matches: 1. As DNA, the CDR3 is TGTGCCAGCAGTAGACTAGCGGCCTACGAGCAGTACTTC. This sequence encodes CASSRLAAYEQYF.

The chain combines TRBV19 with TRBJ1-2; D might be TRBD1 (5 bases). The CDR3 has 14 residues. CDR1 and CDR2 (germline): LNHDA, SQIVND (reference sequence). The V end lost 9 bases, the J end lost 1 base, and 15 bases lay between the germline ends. CDR3 protein: CASRGAVGNYGYTF. The CDR3 DNA reads TGTGCCAGCCGCGGGGCGGTGGGTAACTATGGCTACACCTTC.

V gene TRBV10-3 combines with J gene TRBJ1-2; TRBD1 is a possible D gene (6 bases). Per germline, CDR1 ENHRY and CDR2 SYGVKD. This CDR3 is built from 15 residues. Trimming removed 0 bases at V and 4 bases at J, with 12 bases between. As DNA, the CDR3 is TGTGCCATCAGTGAGTCTGCGGGGGCTCTCTATGGCTACACCTTC. Its protein is CAISESAGALYGYTF.

The chain recombines TRBV7-8 with TRBJ2-1, with a tentative D call TRBD2 (6 bases). Deletions cut 2 bases from V and 4 bases from J, with 15 bases between. The CDR3 runs to 16 residues. Germline loops: CDR1 SGHVS, CDR2 FQNEAQ. DNA for the CDR3: TGTGCCAGCAGCTTATATCTTGGGGGGTCATACAATGAGCAGTTCTTC. Its protein product is CASSLYLGGSYNEQFF.

As to this clone: Additional DNA sequences in this sample encode the identical CDR3. The rearrangement links TRBV18 to TRBJ2-1; D might be TRBD1 (5 bases). Looked up from germline, CDR1 is KGHSH and CDR2 is LQKENI. The V and J ends lost 6 bases and 3 bases respectively, with 9 bases between them. CDR3 length equals 13 residues. This CDR3 is CASSGQGYNEQFF. CDR3 sequence (DNA): TGTGCCAGCTCGGGGCAAGGCTACAATGAGCAGTTCTTC.

The chain has TRBV5-1 and TRBJ2-7; weak D call: TRBD1 (6 bases). This CDR3 spans 14 amino acids. Germline V gives CDR1 SGHRS, CDR2 YFSETQ. V lost 0 bases and J lost 5, with 12 bases in between. This CDR3 is CASSLEQGNHEQYF. The CDR3 DNA reads as TGCGCCAGCAGCTTGGAACAGGGAAACCACGAGCAGTACTTC.

The V and J genes are TRBV9 and TRBJ2-3, with D possibly being TRBD2 (5 bases). Germline lookup yields CDR1 SGDLS and CDR2 YYNGEE. The CDR3 spans 15 residues. V was pared by 2 bases and J by 1 base, with 11 bases between. CDR3 nucleotides: TGTGCCAGCAGCGTCGGCTGGGGAGGCACAGATACGCAGTATTTT. It translates to CASSVGWGGTDTQYF.

This chain joins TRBV7-9 and TRBJ2-3, with 10 bases that match TRBD2. The V gene end was trimmed by 3 bases and the J gene end by 0 bases; junction bases not matched to a gene: 9. Germline CDR1 SEHNR, CDR2 FQNEAQ (reference sequence). This CDR3 has 18 residues. In DNA form, the CDR3 reads TGTGCCAGCAGCTTGAGACTAGCGGGCCGCCCGAGCACAGATACGCAGTATTTT. It encodes CASSLRLAGRPSTDTQYF.